This TCR beta chain derives from a study of T-cell memory formation after mild COVID-19. Study as a whole: Largely, TCR clusters stayed within a single donor. Study-level points and caveats: CD4+ contracting clones were found mainly in CM and EM, and CD8+ ones in EMRA.

Germline V gene data show CDR1 as MNHEY and CDR2 as SVGAGI. The germline V and J ends were trimmed by 0 bases and 4 bases, with 12 bases remaining between them. CDR3 length: 15 residues. About this clonotype: Antigen: not known.

5'RACE, which relied on constant-segment primers, yielded TCR alpha and TCR beta cDNA libraries carrying sample barcodes and UMIs. TCRdb reprocessed the 5' RACE reads via MiXCR and lists one record per CDR3 protein. Of around 310,000 distinct CDR3 sequences listed, approximately 15% were seen once; the top ten hold approximately 22%. Sample: PBMCs or a T cell subset sorted from them (not recorded which). This TCR was sampled from a man younger than 35 who had mild COVID-19 (a few samples of this study predate the infection). Cell type and time point are not known. The rearrangement uses TRBV6-5 and TRBJ2-5; D unclear. CDR3 in DNA: TGTGCCAGCAGTTACTCGATTCTGGGCCCAGAGACCCAGTACTTC. Amino acid sequence: CASSYSILGPETQYF.